Following are 7 T cell receptor beta chains from one sample sequenced in a study of T cells after yellow fever vaccination. TCRdb re-called the 5' RACE reads with MiXCR, one entry per CDR3 protein. The profile covers 400,000 or so distinct CDR3 sequences, with 11% appearing a single time and roughly 18% taken by the ten largest. Sequencing used PBMCs, obtained on the day of the first yellow fever vaccination. Every receptor here comes from a man in his late teens or twenties who received the YFV17D yellow fever vaccine.

As regards this clonotype: One base away lies a much larger clone, so this may be a sequencing read error. This sequence joins TRBV7-2 and TRBJ2-3; TRBD2 agrees at 8 bases. Germline-derived CDR1 and CDR2 are SGHTA and FQGNSA. J was trimmed by 1 base and V by 5 bases; bases with no gene match: 8. The CDR3 runs to 16 residues. In DNA, the CDR3 is TGTGCCAGCAGCGTTAGCGGGGTCACCGGCACAGATACGCAGTATTTT. This encodes CASSVSGVTGTDTQYF. The whole variable domain, remainder taken from reference TRBV7-2 and TRBJ2-3, is GAGVSQSPSNKVTEKGKDVELRCDPISGHTALYWYRQSLGQGLEFLIYFQGNSAPDKSGLPSDRFSAERTGGSVSTLTIQRTQQEDSAVYLCASSVSGVTGTDTQYFGPGTRLTVL.

This chain uses TRBV10-3 with TRBJ1-2; 8 bases align to TRBD1. There are 14 residues in the CDR3. The J segment lost 5 bases and the V segment lost 2 bases, leaving 4 bases of the junction unmatched. The germline V gene encodes CDR1 ENHRY and CDR2 SYGVKD. CDR3 sequence reads: CAISEHDRGYGYTF. DNA for the CDR3: TGTGCCATCAGTGAGCACGACAGGGGATATGGCTACACCTTC.

This clonotype was picked up many times. J is TRBJ2-7 and V is TRBV12-3 or TRBV12-4; D tentatively reads TRBD1 or TRBD2 (5 bases each). V gave up 5 bases and J gave up 4 bases, with 9 bases separating them. There are 12 residues in the CDR3. The CDR3 nucleotides read TGTGCCAGCAGTCGGGACGGATACGAGCAGTACTTC. It specifies CASSRDGYEQYF.

The chain uses TRBV12-3 or TRBV12-4 and TRBJ1-4; 10 nucleotides align to TRBD1. The CDR3 runs to 16 residues. V lost 5 bases and J lost 7; bases outside the gene matches: 10. The CDR3 here is CASSPTGGQSGEKLFF. In DNA, the CDR3 is TGTGCCAGCAGTCCGACAGGGGGCCAAAGTGGTGAAAAACTGTTTTTT.

This sequence joins TRBV5-1 and TRBJ2-1; D could derive from TRBD1 or TRBD2 (5 bases each). The germline gives CDR1 SGHRS, CDR2 YFSETQ. V lost 5 bases, J lost 9 bases, and 18 bases lay in between. This CDR3 region has 14 residues. In DNA form, the CDR3 reads TGCGCCAGCAGGTCCGGGACGACCGTTCCTGAGCAGTTCTTC. Residues: CASRSGTTVPEQFF. Drawing the rest from reference TRBV5-1 and TRBJ2-1, the complete variable domain is KAGVTQTPRYLIKTRGQQVTLSCSPISGHRSVSWYQQTPGQGLQFLFEYFSETQRNKGNFPGRFSGRQFSNSRSEMNVSTLELGDSALYLCASRSGTTVPEQFFGPGTRLTVL.

The gene calls are TRBV9 and TRBJ2-3; D unresolved. The CDR3 consists of 12 residues. Trimming cost V 5 bases and J 6 bases, with 10 bases left between them. CDR1 and CDR2 (germline): SGDLS, YYNGEE. This CDR3 reads CASSLFWDTQYF. The CDR3 DNA reads as TGTGCCAGCAGTCTTTTTTGGGATACGCAGTATTTT.

This clonotype was recorded many times. The chain carries TRBV5-1 and TRBJ2-7; no reliable D call. Between the trimmed V and J ends, which lost 4 bases and 3 bases, there was a span of 11 bases. The germline V gene encodes CDR1 SGHRS and CDR2 YFSETQ. The CDR3 contains 13 residues. This chain's CDR3 is CASSQATDYEQYF. CDR3 DNA: TGCGCCAGCAGCCAGGCAACCGACTACGAGCAGTACTTC.